This TCR beta chain was recorded in a study of shared clonotypes between healthy human individuals. Study-level findings and limits: The sharing of 4% to 5.5% of naive CD4 clonotypes was seen across a few donors.

As concerns this clone: Antigen unknown.

CDR1 and CDR2 (germline): SGHRS, YFSETQ. V was cut by 3 bases and J by 0 bases, with 10 bases left in between. The CDR3 covers 15 residues. Per the original data handling: Owing to the provision of junction-only sequences devoid of quality scores by immunoSEQ, filtering differed. Profiled with immunoSEQ multiplex PCR; TCRdb holds only in-frame clones, not every one. D and trimming were read from the DNA, whereas the V and J calls and clone size are those reported in that table. The sample has 1,100,000 or so clones, approximately 80% seen once; the top ten hold approximately 0.56%. This TCR derives from a man aged 18-30 years in good health. Some clones in this sample may be carry-over from other donors' samples. Sequencing input: memory CD4+ T cells from PBMCs. Described subset: CD45RA-negative fraction. The chain employs TRBV5-1 and TRBJ2-1, with a weak D call TRBD2 (5 bases). The CDR3 protein is CASSSDGNSYNEQFF. CDR3 in DNA: TGCGCCAGCAGCTCGGACGGGAACTCCTACAATGAGCAGTTCTTC.